The source of this TCR beta chain is a study of T cells in narcolepsy. Findings and caveats of the study: Healthy controls reportedly lacked the autoreactive clonotypes serially found in patients' blood.

On this clone itself: Its antigen is not known.

Clones were sequenced by immunoSEQ multiplex PCR, and TCRdb holds only the in-frame ones, with some missing. The table includes some 33,000 clones, under 90% detected once. This clonotype was sampled from a human donor with narcolepsy. The sequenced sample consisted of CD45RA- memory CD4+ T cells from PBMCs.

CDR3 bases: TGTGCCTGGAGTAGGGCGGGAAGGGGAGTCGACGAGCAGTACTTC. Translation: CAWSRAGRGVDEQYF. V and J are TRBV30 and TRBJ2-7, with D possibly TRBD2 on 6 matching bases. The germline V gene has CDR1 GTSNPN and CDR2 SVGIG (reference sequence). V was clipped by 2 bases and J by 5 bases, with 19 bases between them. The CDR3 is made up of 15 amino acids.